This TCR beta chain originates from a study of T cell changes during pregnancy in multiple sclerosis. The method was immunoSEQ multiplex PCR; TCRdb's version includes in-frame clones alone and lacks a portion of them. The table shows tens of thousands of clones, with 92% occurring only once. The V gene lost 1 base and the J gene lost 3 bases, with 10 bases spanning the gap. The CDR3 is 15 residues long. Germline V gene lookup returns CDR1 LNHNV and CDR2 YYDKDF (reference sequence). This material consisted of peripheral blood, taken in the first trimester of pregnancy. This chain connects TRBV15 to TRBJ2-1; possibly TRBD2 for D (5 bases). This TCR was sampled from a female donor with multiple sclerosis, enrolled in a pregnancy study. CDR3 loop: CATSRGSGDYNEQFF. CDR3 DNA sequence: TGTGCCACCAGCAGAGGGAGCGGAGACTACAATGAGCAGTTCTTC.